Sequencing of this T cell receptor (beta chain) was carried out in a study of blood T cells in healthy people across ages. Then a second PCR, running roughly 7 to 11 cycles, was carried out with a sample-barcoded 5' primer and a J-beta primer mix. TCRdb reprocessed the 5' RACE reads with MiXCR, giving one entry per CDR3 protein. The sample lists about 1.8 million distinct CDR3 sequences, just under 50% seen once, with over 2% in the top ten. This clonotype was picked up a small number of times. Germline V CDR1 and CDR2: SGHTA, FQGNSA. Trimming took 2 bases from V and 2 from J, leaving 9 bases between them. CDR3 length: 14 residues.

This receptor was identified in a woman aged 40 to 49 in good health. J is TRBJ1-2 and V is TRBV7-2; D gene unclear. The sequenced material came from blood. The CDR3: CASSLMEMNYGYTF. CDR3 sequence (DNA): TGTGCCAGCAGCTTAATGGAGATGAACTATGGCTACACCTTC.